A single sample is the source of the 27 T cell receptor beta chains below, sequenced in a study of T cells after yellow fever vaccination. TCRdb recomputed calls from the 5' RACE reads with MiXCR, one row per CDR3 protein. The data contain approximately 580,000 distinct CDR3 sequences, less than 20% of them singletons. Source: PBMCs, taken 4 to 5 days after the first yellow fever vaccination. These receptor sequences come from a man aged 18 to 29 who received the YFV17D yellow fever vaccine.

With regard to this clonotype: A read error may account for a junction end that differs from germline. The rearrangement links TRBV7-7 to TRBJ2-2; perhaps TRBD1 as D (6 bases). This CDR3 spans 14 amino acids. Per the germline V gene, CDR1 is SSHAT and CDR2 is FNYEAQ (reference sequence). DNA for the CDR3: TGTGCTAGCAGCACCGGGACACACACCGGGGAGCTGTTTTTT. Amino acids: CASSTGTHTGELFF.

This clonotype has ten or more counts. The V call is TRBV5-6, the J call TRBJ1-5, with D unclear. V shed 4 bases and J shed 5 bases, with 7 bases lying between them. This CDR3 comprises 12 residues. Germline CDR1 SGHDT, CDR2 YYEEEE. The CDR3 spells CASSLLDQPQHF. CDR3 bases: TGTGCCAGCAGCCTACTGGATCAGCCCCAGCATTTT.

The chain uses TRBV20-1 and TRBJ2-7; D might be TRBD1 (6 bases). This CDR3 comprises 14 residues. Trimming stripped 6 bases from V and 1 base from J, with 16 bases between. Per the germline V gene, CDR1 is DFQATT and CDR2 is SNEGSKA (reference sequence). The chain's CDR3 is CSARGQGVSYEQYV. DNA of the CDR3: TGCAGTGCCAGGGGTCAGGGAGTGTCCTACGAGCAGTACGTC.

This clonotype appeared many times. The chain combines TRBV7-2 with TRBJ1-2; D is undetermined. Trimming stripped 0 bases from V and 0 bases from J, with 5 bases between. The CDR3 is made up of 14 amino acids. CDR1 SGHTA and CDR2 FQGNSA come from the germline V gene. The CDR3 loop reads CASSLAQANYGYTF. CDR3 DNA: TGTGCCAGCAGCTTAGCGCAGGCTAACTATGGCTACACCTTC.

The table lists this clonotype with a few counts. The chain is built from TRBV18 and TRBJ2-1; 11 bases match TRBD2. J gave up 7 bases and V 3 bases, and 2 bases lay outside the gene matches. CDR1 and CDR2 from the germline V gene are KGHSH and LQKENI. The CDR3 loop spans 14 amino acids. CDR3: CASSPWTSGNEQFF. The CDR3, as DNA: TGTGCCAGCTCACCTTGGACTAGCGGGAATGAGCAGTTCTTC.

Turning to this clonotype: One end of the junction fails to match germline, which may point to a read error. The rearrangement joins TRBV7-6 to TRBJ2-1; tentative D call: TRBD2 (6 bases). The CDR3 is 14 amino acids. Germline V gene sequence: CDR1 SGHVS, CDR2 FNYEAQ. The CDR3 here is CARSLASLANEQFF. CDR3 nucleotide sequence: TGTGCCAGAAGCTTAGCGTCACTAGCCAATGAGCAGTTCTTC.

The sample holds a few counts of this clonotype. This chain connects TRBV5-1 to TRBJ1-4; D is unclear. V gave up 2 bases and J gave up 8 bases, with 22 bases separating them. Germline CDR1 is SGHRS and CDR2 is YFSETQ. CDR3 length: 17 amino acids. The CDR3 here is CASSFGPTDLNKEKLFF. The CDR3 DNA sequence: TGCGCCAGCAGCTTCGGTCCTACGGACCTGAATAAAGAAAAACTGTTTTTT.

The rearrangement joins TRBV5-4 to TRBJ2-5; D call uncertain. V was pared by 1 base and J by 5 bases, with 9 bases between. Germline-derived CDR1 and CDR2 are SGHNT and YYREEE (reference sequence). The CDR3 covers 13 residues. The CDR3 loop is CASSLPQRETQYF. The CDR3, as DNA: TGTGCCAGCAGCTTGCCCCAGAGGGAGACCCAGTACTTC.

The table lists this clonotype with a few counts. The chain has TRBV9 and TRBJ2-7, with D maybe TRBD1 (6 bases). The CDR3 has 18 residues. Looked up from germline, CDR1 is SGDLS and CDR2 is YYNGEE. Between the trimmed V and J ends, which lost 4 bases and 1 base, there was a span of 24 bases. The CDR3 reads CASSSGFDLQGRSYEQYF. CDR3 nucleotides: TGTGCCAGCAGCTCCGGATTCGACCTACAGGGACGATCCTACGAGCAGTACTTC.

This sequence joins TRBV10-3 and TRBJ2-1; 7 nucleotides agree with TRBD2. This CDR3 is built from 15 residues. CDR1 ENHRY and CDR2 SYGVKD come from the germline V gene. V trimming: 2 bases; J trimming: 6 bases; junction bases outside the gene matches: 7. The CDR3 bases are TGTGCCATCAGTGAGGAGCGGGGAGGCCCCAATGAGCAGTTCTTC. This sequence encodes CAISEERGGPNEQFF.

This clonotype was counted many times. The J gene is TRBJ2-7, the V gene TRBV6-6; D is unclear. Trimming pared 5 bases from V and 9 bases from J, leaving 17 bases between. CDR1 MNHNY and CDR2 SVGAGI come from the germline V gene (reference sequence). The CDR3 is 13 amino acids. The CDR3 loop reads CASSTVLGFRQYF. Written as DNA, the CDR3 is TGTGCCAGCAGTACCGTTTTAGGCTTCCGGCAGTACTTC.

The chain uses TRBV5-6 and TRBJ1-6; D is ambiguous. Germline V CDR1 and CDR2: SGHDT, YYEEEE. The CDR3 covers 14 residues. V lost 2 bases to trimming and J lost 8 bases, with 11 bases between them. This CDR3 is CASSLARPDSPLHF. The CDR3 DNA is TGTGCCAGCAGCTTAGCACGGCCCGATTCACCCCTCCACTTT. Combining the CDR3 with reference TRBV5-6 and TRBJ1-6 gives the whole variable domain DAGVTQSPTHLIKTRGQQVTLRCSPKSGHDTVSWYQQALGQGPQFIFQYYEEEERQRGNFPDRFSGHQFPNYSSELNVNALLLGDSALYLCASSLARPDSPLHFGNGTRLTVT.

CDR3 region: CASSRVYTEAFF. CDR3 in DNA: TGTGCCAGCAGTAGGGTTTACACTGAAGCTTTCTTT. The rearrangement uses TRBV2 and TRBJ1-1; no definite D call. The CDR3 extends over 12 amino acids. Germline V lookup: CDR1 SNHLY, CDR2 FYNNEI. The V and J ends lost 5 bases and 3 bases respectively, with 7 bases between them.

The table lists this clonotype with a few counts. The chain is built from TRBV6-6 and TRBJ2-7; TRBD1 might be the D (6 bases). This CDR3 is built from 13 residues. Germline values: CDR1 MNHNY, CDR2 SVGAGI (reference sequence). The V gene lost 7 bases and the J gene lost 5 bases, with 15 bases spanning the gap. CDR3 sequence (DNA): TGTGCCAGCAATCTGGGGGCTGAAAACGAGCAGTACTTC. Translating gives CASNLGAENEQYF.

This clonotype appeared a few times. V is TRBV5-1 and J is TRBJ1-1; no reliable D call. V lost 2 bases, J lost 1 base, and 15 bases lay in between. CDR1 and CDR2 from the germline V gene are SGHRS and YFSETQ. This CDR3 contains 16 residues. The CDR3: CASSFNGRDSNTEAFF. The CDR3, as DNA: TGCGCCAGCAGCTTCAATGGGAGAGACTCGAACACTGAAGCTTTCTTT.

The rearrangement joins TRBV7-2 to TRBJ1-6; D is ambiguous. Per the germline V gene, CDR1 is SGHTA and CDR2 is FQGNSA. The CDR3 contains 13 residues. The V gene lost 10 bases and the J gene lost 6 bases, with 13 bases spanning the gap. The CDR3 DNA reads TGTGCCACCACCTTTGGCCTTAATTCACCCCTCCACTTT. Its protein product is CATTFGLNSPLHF. Full variable domain (missing parts from reference TRBV7-2 and TRBJ1-6): GAGVSQSPSNKVTEKGKDVELRCDPISGHTALYWYRQSLGQGLEFLIYFQGNSAPDKSGLPSDRFSAERTGGSVSTLTIQRTQQEDSAVYLCATTFGLNSPLHFGNGTRLTVT.

This clonotype was detected many times. This chain joins TRBV7-9 and TRBJ1-2; the D is unclear. The CDR3 sequence is 12 residues long. Trimming removed 1 base at V and 6 bases at J, with 6 bases between. Germline CDR1 and CDR2: SEHNR and FQNEAQ (reference sequence). This CDR3 is CASSLEGHGYTF. CDR3 coding DNA: TGTGCCAGCAGCTTAGAGGGCCATGGCTACACCTTC.

The sample holds many counts of this clonotype. The gene calls are TRBV5-1 and TRBJ2-5; perhaps TRBD2 as D (5 bases). The CDR3 loop spans 15 amino acids. Trimming removed 4 bases at V and 2 bases at J, with 15 bases between. Germline CDR1 SGHRS, CDR2 YFSETQ. The CDR3 nucleotides read TGCGCCAGCAGCGAGGGTAACCCGAGACAAGAGACCCAGTACTTC. It encodes CASSEGNPRQETQYF.

This clonotype was counted ten times or more. The chain employs TRBV29-1 and TRBJ1-6, with a tentative D call TRBD1 (6 bases). Trimming took 4 bases from V and 4 from J, leaving 8 bases between them. Germline V lookup: CDR1 SQVTM, CDR2 ANQGSEA. CDR3 length equals 13 residues. CDR3 sequence: CSVGQGYNSPLHF. The CDR3 DNA is TGCAGCGTTGGCCAGGGGTATAATTCACCCCTCCACTTT. The full variable domain, its missing parts supplied by reference TRBV29-1 and TRBJ1-6, is SAVISQKPSRDICQRGTSLTIQCQVDSQVTMMFWYRQQPGQSLTLIATANQGSEATYESGFVIDKFPISRPNLTFSTLTVSNMSPEDSSIYLCSVGQGYNSPLHFGNGTRLTVT.

The gene calls are TRBV7-9 and TRBJ1-4; 7 bases are shared with TRBD1. Per germline, CDR1 SEHNR and CDR2 FQNEAQ (reference sequence). Trimming cost V 5 bases and J 5 bases; bases outside gene matches: 5. The CDR3 covers 14 residues. CDR3 sequence (DNA): TGTGCCAGCAGCGACAGGGCCACAAATGAAAAACTGTTTTTT. It specifies CASSDRATNEKLFF. The full variable domain, its missing parts supplied by reference TRBV7-9 and TRBJ1-4, is DTGVSQNPRHKITKRGQNVTFRCDPISEHNRLYWYRQTLGQGPEFLTYFQNEAQLEKSRLLSDRFSAERPKGSFSTLEIQRTEQGDSAMYLCASSDRATNEKLFFGSGTQLSVL.

The chain employs TRBV3-1 and TRBJ2-3, with D perhaps TRBD2 (5 bases). Germline CDR1 is LGHDT and CDR2 is YNNKEL (reference sequence). CDR3 length: 13 residues. Trimming left V 4 bases short and J 6 bases short, with 11 bases between. The CDR3 spells CASSPHPSDTQYF. The CDR3 bases are TGTGCCAGCAGCCCCCACCCTAGCGATACGCAGTATTTT.

This clonotype was observed a single time. The chain recombines TRBV11-2 with TRBJ2-7; the match to TRBD2 covers 14 bases. Germline V CDR1 and CDR2: SGHAT, FQNNGV. The CDR3 loop spans 15 amino acids. J gave up 7 bases and V 8 bases, and 10 bases lay outside the gene matches. For the CDR3, the DNA is TGTGCCAGCTGCGACCGACTAGCGGGGGGGCCGGAGCAGTACTTC. Translated, it gives CASCDRLAGGPEQYF.

J is TRBJ2-1 and V is TRBV18; no reliable D call. The germline V gene encodes CDR1 KGHSH and CDR2 LQKENI. This CDR3 region has 15 residues. Trimming removed 4 bases from V and 1 base from J, with 11 bases in between. CDR3 sequence reads: CASSLGIRSYNEQFF. As DNA, the CDR3 is TGTGCCAGCTCACTGGGGATACGATCCTACAATGAGCAGTTCTTC.

The chain joins TRBV29-1 to TRBJ2-1; D unresolved. The CDR3 sequence is 14 residues long. V dropped 5 bases and J dropped 0 bases, with 11 bases sitting between them. Germline V CDR1 and CDR2: SQVTM, ANQGSEA. The CDR3 DNA reads TGCAGCGTTACGACGGGCCTCTCCTACAATGAGCAGTTCTTC. Its protein is CSVTTGLSYNEQFF.

The chain joins TRBV27 to TRBJ2-7; D gene ambiguous. This CDR3 spans 13 amino acids. Germline lookup yields CDR1 MNHEY and CDR2 SMNVEV (reference sequence). V lost 0 bases, J lost 2 bases, and 5 bases lay in between. The CDR3 bases are TGTGCCAGCAGTTTATCCCCGGCCTACGAGCAGTACTTC. This encodes CASSLSPAYEQYF.

The rearrangement uses TRBV6-1 and TRBJ1-4; TRBD1 matches 11 bases. The CDR3 has 15 amino acids. Germline CDR1 is MNHNS and CDR2 is SASEGT. Trimming removed 7 bases from V and 8 bases from J; junction bases left unmatched: 9. The CDR3 DNA reads as TGTGCCAGCAAATTCGGACAGGGGGCCCAAGAAAAACTGTTTTTT. Translated: CASKFGQGAQEKLFF.

In its sample, this clonotype was seen many times. The chain recombines TRBV7-2 with TRBJ2-1; D is unresolved. CDR3 length: 11 residues. V lost 3 bases to trimming and J lost 10 bases, with 7 bases between them. CDR1 is SGHTA, CDR2 FQGNSA, per germline. In DNA form, the CDR3 reads TGTGCCAGCAGCTTTCTGTACGAGCAGTTCTTC. It codes for CASSFLYEQFF.